The rows below give T cell receptor beta chains drawn from one sample of a study of response to subunit inactivated influenza vaccine. TCRdb used MiXCR to reprocess the RT-PCR reads, holding one entry per CDR3 protein. The data show almost 250,000 distinct CDR3 sequences, about 12% seen once. Sequenced material: non-naive T cells sorted from PBMCs, taken roughly 15 days before vaccination. Every receptor here comes from a man over 45 who received an inactivated influenza vaccine. CDR3s include the opening cysteine and the closing phenylalanine or tryptophan. The D gene is left open where the match is weak. A row's size may be missing; if present it is once, few, many or a size class.

>TRBV7-2|TRBJ2-1|many|TRBD2
TGTGCCAGCAGCTTAGAGGGCGGGGGGGTTCTGGGTGAGCAGTTCTTC
CASSLEGGGVLGEQFF
>TRBV7-2|TRBJ2-1|many|TRBD2
TGTGCCAGCAGCTTAGCTAGCGGGGGGTACAATGAGCAGTTCTTC
CASSLASGGYNEQFF
>TRBV6-2/TRBV6-3|TRBJ1-5|few|TRBD1
TGTGCCAGCAGTAAACAGGGGGATCAGCCCCAGCATTTT
CASSKQGDQPQHF
>TRBV11-2|TRBJ2-7|many|.
TGTGCCAGCAGCTTAGAGGGTCGCGGATTACTCAGCTCCTACGAGCAGTACTTC
CASSLEGRGLLSSYEQYF
>TRBV3-1|TRBJ2-3|.|.
TGTGCCAGCCGATCTTTGGGTTCGGGTACGCAGTATTTT
CASRSLGSGTQYF
>TRBV4-3|TRBJ2-2|few|TRBD2
TGCGCCAGCAGCCAAAGGACTAGCGGGACCGGGGAGCTGTTTTTT
CASSQRTSGTGELFF
>TRBV20-1|TRBJ2-1|many|TRBD2
TGCAGTGCTACCCAACTAGCGGGAAGGCAGTTCTTC
CSATQLAGRQFF
>TRBV12-3/TRBV12-4|TRBJ1-1|few|.
TGTGCCAGCAGTTTGGGACTGGTTTTGTCCACGAACACTGAAGCTTTCTTT
CASSLGLVLSTNTEAFF
>TRBV5-1|TRBJ2-7|.|.
TGCGCCAGCAGCTTGGGAGTCCAGGCCTACGAGCAGTACTTC
CASSLGVQAYEQYF
>TRBV5-1|TRBJ2-7|many|.
TGCGCCAGCAGCCCCTACGGGGGCGAGCAGTACTTC
CASSPYGGEQYF
>TRBV18|TRBJ2-3|few|TRBD2
TGTGCCAGCTCACCGGATCGGCGGGGGGCTTCCCTAGATACGCAGTATTTT
CASSPDRRGASLDTQYF
>TRBV28|TRBJ2-2|.|.
TGTGCCAGCAGTGGGGGACTGGGCCCGACCGGGGAGCTGTTTTTT
CASSGGLGPTGELFF